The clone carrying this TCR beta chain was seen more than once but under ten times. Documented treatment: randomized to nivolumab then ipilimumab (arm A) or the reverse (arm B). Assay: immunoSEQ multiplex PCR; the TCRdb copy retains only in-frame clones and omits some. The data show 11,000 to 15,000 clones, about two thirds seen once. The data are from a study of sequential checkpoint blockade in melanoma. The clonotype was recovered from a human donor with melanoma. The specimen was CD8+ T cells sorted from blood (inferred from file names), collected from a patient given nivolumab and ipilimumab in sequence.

CDR3 sequence reads: CASGSKGSHSYEQYF. The CDR3 DNA reads as TGTGCCAGCGGGTCCAAGGGGTCTCACTCCTACGAGCAGTACTTC. The chain links TRBV6-5 to TRBJ2-7; the D gene is possibly TRBD1 (5 bases). The CDR3 spans 15 residues. Germline values: CDR1 MNHEY, CDR2 SVGAGI. V lost 8 bases, J lost 0 bases, and 17 bases lay in between.